This TCR beta chain was documented in a study of T cell responses to AZD1222 COVID-19 vaccine. Background on the study: Pooling of second doses given at about 4 or about 12 weeks was done. General study results and limits: The donors showed a predominance of white British ancestry and of females, with possible underestimation of clonal diversity. Of the AZD1222 recipients, only 5 to 7 were seropositive at baseline. Vaccination with two AZD1222 doses was followed by a rise in Spike-specific TCR breadth and depth.

Sequenced by immunoSEQ multiplex PCR; TCRdb stores in-frame clones only, minus some. The repertoire holds 95,000 to 150,000 clones, nearly 90% seen once, with almost 4.5% in the top ten. Per the germline V gene, CDR1 is SEHNR and CDR2 is FQNEAQ (reference sequence). V lost 1 base, J lost 0 bases, and 9 bases lay in between. The CDR3 covers 15 residues. With respect to this clone: Its antigen is not known.

The chain has TRBV7-9 and TRBJ1-2; D might be TRBD1 (6 bases). Sequences were derived from peripheral blood, sampled on day 0 of AZD1222 vaccination. The sequence was collected from an adult in good health. The CDR3 DNA sequence: TGTGCCAGCAGCTTAGGACAGGTAGCTAACTATGGCTACACCTTC. Its protein product is CASSLGQVANYGYTF.